This entry concerns a single T cell receptor beta chain. The data derive from a study of cytomegalovirus exposure and HLA in healthy donors. The primer mix had 60 Vbeta and 13 Jbeta primers. The assay was immunoSEQ multiplex PCR, and TCRdb's table has in-frame clones only and misses some. The sample lists some 140,000 clones, around 75% occurring once. Sequencing was performed on PBMCs. The TCR was taken from a man between 35 and 55 years old in good health and CMV-seronegative.

CDR3 protein: CASSSGAYEQYF. As DNA, the CDR3 is TGTGCCAGCAGTTCCGGGGCCTACGAGCAGTACTTC. The chain carries TRBV6-1 and TRBJ2-7; D possibly corresponds to TRBD2 (5 bases). The V gene's germline CDR1 is MNHNS and CDR2 SASEGT. The CDR3 length is 12 residues. V lost 5 bases and J lost 2, with 7 bases in between.